This TCR beta chain stems from a study of T-cell memory formation after mild COVID-19. For the study at large: Largely donor-specific TCR clusters were found. The study, taken as a whole, reports: Several responding clones turned up in pre-infection memory, indicating that cross-reactive memory may have taken part. The authors left the SARS-CoV-2 specificity of second-wave clones peaking on day 37 unconfirmed. There was a balanced CD4/CD8 profile in clones contracting day 15 to 85, and later expanders leaned CD4+.

TCRdb re-derived calls from the 5' RACE reads in MiXCR, one entry per CDR3 protein. This sample has 40,000 to 55,000 distinct CDR3 sequences, with around 12% found just once. Details on this clonotype: Its antigen is still unknown.

The V end was cut by 4 bases, the J end by 7 bases, with 23 bases between. The CDR3 has 17 residues. Germline V lookup: CDR1 SGHDN, CDR2 FVKESK. This sequence originates from a man younger than 30 who had mild COVID-19 (a few samples of this study predate the infection). Cell type and time point are not known. This chain links TRBV14 with TRBJ2-1; a possible D gene is TRBD2 (7 bases). Input material: PBMCs or a T cell subset sorted from them (not recorded which). The CDR3 here is CASSLRGPGGRGNEQFF. For the CDR3, the DNA is TGTGCCAGCAGCCTAAGGGGTCCGGGGGGCCGGGGTAATGAGCAGTTCTTC.